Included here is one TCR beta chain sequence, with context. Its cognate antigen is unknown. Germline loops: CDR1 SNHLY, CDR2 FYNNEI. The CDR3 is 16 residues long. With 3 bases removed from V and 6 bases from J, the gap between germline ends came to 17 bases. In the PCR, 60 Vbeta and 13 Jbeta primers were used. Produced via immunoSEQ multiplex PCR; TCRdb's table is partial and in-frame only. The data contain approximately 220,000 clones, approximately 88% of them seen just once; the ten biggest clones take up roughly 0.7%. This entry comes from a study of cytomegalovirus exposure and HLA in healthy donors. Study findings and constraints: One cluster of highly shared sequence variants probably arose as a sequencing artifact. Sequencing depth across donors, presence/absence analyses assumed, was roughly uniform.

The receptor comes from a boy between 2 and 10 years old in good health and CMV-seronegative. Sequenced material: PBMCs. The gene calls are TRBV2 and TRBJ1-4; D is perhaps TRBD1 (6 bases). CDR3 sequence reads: CASSEGGRGGDEKLFF. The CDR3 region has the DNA TGTGCCAGCAGTGAGGGGGGTAGGGGGGGCGATGAAAAACTGTTTTTT.